This T cell receptor (beta chain) was found in a study of blood T cell repertoires in COVID-19. Turning to the study itself: T cells, B-cell-depleted T cells, or PBMCs supplied cDNA or gDNA.

The protocol was immunoSEQ multiplex PCR, while the TCRdb copy is restricted to in-frame clones and leaves out a portion. The table includes fewer than 700,000 clones, about 89% detected once. CDR1 and CDR2 from the germline V gene are MNHEY and SVGAGI. Trimming stripped 6 bases from V and 2 bases from J, with 4 bases between. The CDR3 is 12 amino acids. The Seattle patients joined while their infection was active and were tracked longitudinally afterward. The rearrangement uses TRBV6-5 and TRBJ1-4; D is undetermined. This receptor was identified in a woman in her 50s with COVID-19, enrolled during active disease. The sequencing sample was made of peripheral blood. The CDR3 region has the DNA TGTGCCAGCAGGCGGACTAATGAAAAACTGTTTTTT. Translated, it gives CASRRTNEKLFF.